This TCR beta chain is from a study of T cell responses to AZD1222 COVID-19 vaccine. CDR3 length equals 15 residues. Germline values: CDR1 SGHKS, CDR2 YYEKEE (reference sequence). V was clipped by 2 bases and J by 0 bases, with 12 bases between them. TCRdb keeps only in-frame clones here, not all; method: immunoSEQ multiplex PCR. The data show approximately 94,000 clones, 92% seen once. The specimen was peripheral blood, collected on day 0 of AZD1222 vaccination. The chain couples TRBV5-5 to TRBJ2-7; perhaps TRBD2 as D (5 bases). This receptor was taken from an adult in good health. CDR3 residues: CASSLTGTASYEQYF. The CDR3 coding sequence is TGTGCCAGCAGCTTAACGGGAACGGCCTCCTACGAGCAGTACTTC.